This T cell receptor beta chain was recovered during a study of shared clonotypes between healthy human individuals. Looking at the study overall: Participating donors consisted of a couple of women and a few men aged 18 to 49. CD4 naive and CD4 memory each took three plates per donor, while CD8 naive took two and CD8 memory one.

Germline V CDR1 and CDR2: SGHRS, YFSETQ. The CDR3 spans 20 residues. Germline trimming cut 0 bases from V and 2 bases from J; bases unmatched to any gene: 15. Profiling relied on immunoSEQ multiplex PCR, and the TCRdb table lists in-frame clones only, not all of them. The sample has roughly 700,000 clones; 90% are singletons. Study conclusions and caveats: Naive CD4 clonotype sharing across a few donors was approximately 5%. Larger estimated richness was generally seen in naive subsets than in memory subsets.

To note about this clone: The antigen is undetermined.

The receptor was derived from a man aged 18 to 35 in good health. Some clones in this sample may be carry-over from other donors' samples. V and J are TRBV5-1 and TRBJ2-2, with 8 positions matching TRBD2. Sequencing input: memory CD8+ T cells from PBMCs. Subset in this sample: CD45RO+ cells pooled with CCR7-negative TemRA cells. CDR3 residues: CASSLVTSGGPTKNTGELFF. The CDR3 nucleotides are TGCGCCAGCAGCTTGGTAACTAGCGGAGGTCCTACCAAAAACACCGGGGAGCTGTTTTTT.